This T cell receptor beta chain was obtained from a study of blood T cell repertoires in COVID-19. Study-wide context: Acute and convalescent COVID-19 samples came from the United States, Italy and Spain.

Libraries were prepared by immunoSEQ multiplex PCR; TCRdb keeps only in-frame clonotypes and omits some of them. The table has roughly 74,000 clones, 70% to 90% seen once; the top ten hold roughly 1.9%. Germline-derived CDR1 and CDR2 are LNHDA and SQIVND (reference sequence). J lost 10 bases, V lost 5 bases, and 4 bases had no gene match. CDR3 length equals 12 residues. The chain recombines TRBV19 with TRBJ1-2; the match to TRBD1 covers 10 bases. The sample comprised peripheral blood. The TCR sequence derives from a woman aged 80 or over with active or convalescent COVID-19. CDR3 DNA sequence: TGTGCCAGTAGTCCAGACAGGGGGCCCTACACCTTC. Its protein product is CASSPDRGPYTF.